This T cell receptor beta chain was documented in a study of regulatory T cells in long-lasting Graves disease. About the research overall: More than 5 years of antithyroid drugs with positive TSH receptor antibodies defined persistent Graves' disease.

Study results and caveats: Those with persistent Graves' had less TCR diversity than newly diagnosed patients.

Indicated time point: persistent/refractory GD, antithyroid drugs over 5 years with positive TRAb. Preparation of the TCR library used RNA extracted from PBMCs. In this cohort, patients came from an endocrinology department located in Xi'an, China. Researchers made TCR beta libraries by using iRepertoire HTBI primers and running Arm-PCR on CDR3 regions. TCRdb ran MiXCR on the multiplex PCR reads and lists one entry per CDR3 protein. The table shows 310,000 or so distinct CDR3 sequences, with around 20% occurring only once. For this clonotype: Antigen: not known.

Germline values: CDR1 MGHDK, CDR2 SYGVNS. The CDR3 sequence is 13 residues long. Trimming shortened V by 3 bases and J by 4 bases, and 4 bases separated the two germline ends. The receptor was isolated from a female donor with Graves disease. This specimen consisted of peripheral blood mononuclear cells (PBMCs), obtained when the disease was refractory, from a patient treated with antithyroid drugs. This chain uses TRBV25-1 with TRBJ1-6; D gene unclear. This CDR3 is CASSDEYNSPLHF. The DNA for the CDR3 is TGTGCCAGCAGTGACGAGTATAATTCACCCCTCCACTTT.